One and the same sample provided the 8 T cell receptor beta chains below, sequenced in a study of CD8 T cells in ankylosing spondylitis. Their antigen targets remain unknown. One entry per CDR3 protein results from TCRdb running MiXCR on the 5' RACE reads. Of a few hundred thousand distinct CDR3 sequences listed, approximately 7.3% are singletons. Whole-study results and caveats: A TCR beta motif of eight highly homologous variants appeared characteristic of ankylosing spondylitis blood.

The sample consisted of blood, either unsorted or a sorted T cell fraction (not recorded which). The receptors derive from a male donor with ankylosing spondylitis.

This clonotype was seen at least ten times. The chain employs TRBV27 and TRBJ1-5; a weak D match, TRBD1 (5 bases). V gave up 2 bases and J gave up 5 bases, with 7 bases separating them. CDR1 MNHEY and CDR2 SMNVEV come from the germline V gene (reference sequence). The CDR3 sequence is 13 residues long. CDR3 residues: CASSLEGDQPQHF. The DNA for the CDR3 is TGTGCCAGCAGTTTAGAAGGGGATCAGCCCCAGCATTTT.

This clonotype has at least ten counts. The chain couples TRBV27 to TRBJ1-2, with D hard to call. Trimming removed 6 bases from V and 4 bases from J, with 15 bases in between. The CDR3 loop spans 14 amino acids. The V gene's germline CDR1 is MNHEY and CDR2 SMNVEV (reference sequence). The CDR3 loop reads CASSPGGGFYGYTF. Written as DNA, the CDR3 is TGTGCCAGCAGCCCCGGCGGCGGATTCTATGGCTACACCTTC.

The chain recombines TRBV6-2 or TRBV6-3 with TRBJ2-7, with 9 bases that match TRBD1. V gave up 0 bases and J gave up 6 bases; unmatched junction bases: 9. Germline V gives CDR1 MNHEY, CDR2 SVGEGT. The CDR3 totals 16 residues. The CDR3 DNA follows: TGTGCCAGCAGTTACTCGGGGGACAGGGACGCACGCGAGCAGTACTTC. Its translation is CASSYSGDRDAREQYF.

This clonotype occurred many times. The chain carries TRBV6-1 and TRBJ2-1; TRBD1 is a possible D gene (6 bases). The length of the CDR3 is 15 residues. V was cut by 5 bases and J by 4 bases, with 15 bases left in between. Looked up from germline, CDR1 is MNHNS and CDR2 is SASEGT. The CDR3 nucleotides read TGTGCCAGCAGTACCGGGACCAGGGGTTACAATGAGCAGTTCTTC. Residues: CASSTGTRGYNEQFF.

This clonotype was recorded many times. The chain recombines TRBV10-3 with TRBJ2-7, with 10 nucleotides matching TRBD1. With V trimmed by 6 bases and J by 4 bases, 3 bases remained unmatched. Germline V gene lookup returns CDR1 ENHRY and CDR2 SYGVKD. The CDR3 totals 13 residues. CDR3 protein: CAIREDRGYEQYF. In nucleotides, the CDR3 is TGTGCCATCAGAGAGGACAGGGGGTACGAGCAGTACTTC.

The rearrangement links TRBV29-1 to TRBJ2-1; TRBD2 might be the D (6 bases). The CDR3 runs to 15 residues. Germline V gene lookup returns CDR1 SQVTM and CDR2 ANQGSEA. Trimming left V 6 bases short and J 5 bases short, with 20 bases between. The CDR3 nucleotides read TGCAGCGTAGAAACGGGAGAAGTGATCGACAATGAGCAGTTCTTC. This translates into CSVETGEVIDNEQFF.

This clonotype was detected many times. This chain's CDR3 is CASSLASPGGAFF. CDR3 coding DNA: TGTGCCAGCAGCTTAGCGTCCCCGGGGGGAGCTTTCTTT. The chain carries TRBV7-9 and TRBJ1-1; possible D gene TRBD1, 5 bases. Germline V lookup: CDR1 SEHNR, CDR2 FQNEAQ (reference sequence). The germline V and J ends were trimmed by 0 bases and 10 bases, with 12 bases remaining between them. CDR3 size: 13 residues.

At least ten counts were recorded for this clonotype. This chain links TRBV10-3 with TRBJ2-3; D is perhaps TRBD1 or TRBD2 (5 bases each). CDR1 ENHRY and CDR2 SYGVKD come from the germline V gene. The CDR3 loop spans 15 amino acids. V lost 5 bases and J 1 base, leaving 13 bases between the germline ends. CDR3 DNA sequence: TGTGCCATCAGTATAGGGGAGTCGGGCACAGATACGCAGTATTTT. It is translated as CAISIGESGTDTQYF.